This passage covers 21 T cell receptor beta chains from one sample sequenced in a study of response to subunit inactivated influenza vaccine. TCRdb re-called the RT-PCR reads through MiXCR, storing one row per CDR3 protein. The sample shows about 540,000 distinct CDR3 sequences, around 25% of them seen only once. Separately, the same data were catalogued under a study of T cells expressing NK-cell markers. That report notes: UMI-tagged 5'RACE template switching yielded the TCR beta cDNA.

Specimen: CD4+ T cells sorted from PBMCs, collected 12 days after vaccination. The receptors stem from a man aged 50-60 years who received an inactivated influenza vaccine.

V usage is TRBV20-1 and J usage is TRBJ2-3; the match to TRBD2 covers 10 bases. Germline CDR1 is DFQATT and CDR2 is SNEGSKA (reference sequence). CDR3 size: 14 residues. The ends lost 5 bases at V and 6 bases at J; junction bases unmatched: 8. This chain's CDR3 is CSAPLAGARDTQYF. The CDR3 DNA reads TGCAGTGCTCCGCTAGCGGGAGCCAGGGATACGCAGTATTTT.

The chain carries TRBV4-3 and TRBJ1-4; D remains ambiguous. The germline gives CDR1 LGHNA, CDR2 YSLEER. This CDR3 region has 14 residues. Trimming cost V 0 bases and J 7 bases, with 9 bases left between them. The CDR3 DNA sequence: TGCGCCAGCAGCCAAGAGAGGAGTACTGAAAAACTGTTTTTT. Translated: CASSQERSTEKLFF.

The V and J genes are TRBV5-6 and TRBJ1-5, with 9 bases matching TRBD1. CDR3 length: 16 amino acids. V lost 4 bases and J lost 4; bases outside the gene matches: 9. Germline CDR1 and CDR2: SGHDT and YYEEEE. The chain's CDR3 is CASSQQGTGFNQPQHF. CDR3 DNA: TGTGCCAGCAGCCAACAAGGGACAGGGTTTAATCAGCCCCAGCATTTT.

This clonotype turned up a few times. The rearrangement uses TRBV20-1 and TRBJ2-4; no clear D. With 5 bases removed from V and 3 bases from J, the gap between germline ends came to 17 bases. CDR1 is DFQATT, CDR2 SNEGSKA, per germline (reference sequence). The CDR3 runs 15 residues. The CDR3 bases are TGCAGTGCTGCTGGAGTAAGATTTGTCAAAAACATTCAGTACTTC. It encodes CSAAGVRFVKNIQYF.

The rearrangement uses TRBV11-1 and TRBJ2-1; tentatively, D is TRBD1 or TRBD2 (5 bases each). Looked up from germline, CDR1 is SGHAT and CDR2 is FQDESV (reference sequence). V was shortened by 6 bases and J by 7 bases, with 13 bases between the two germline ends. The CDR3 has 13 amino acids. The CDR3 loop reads CASRGWGRNEQFF. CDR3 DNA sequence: TGTGCCAGCAGGGGGTGGGGGAGAAATGAGCAGTTCTTC.

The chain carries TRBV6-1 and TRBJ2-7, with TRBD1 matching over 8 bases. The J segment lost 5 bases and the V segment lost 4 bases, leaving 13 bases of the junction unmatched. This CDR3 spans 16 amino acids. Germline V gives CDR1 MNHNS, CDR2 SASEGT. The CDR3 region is CASSVSVGQGIHEQYF. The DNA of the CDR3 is TGTGCCAGCAGTGTCTCCGTCGGACAGGGAATCCACGAGCAGTACTTC.

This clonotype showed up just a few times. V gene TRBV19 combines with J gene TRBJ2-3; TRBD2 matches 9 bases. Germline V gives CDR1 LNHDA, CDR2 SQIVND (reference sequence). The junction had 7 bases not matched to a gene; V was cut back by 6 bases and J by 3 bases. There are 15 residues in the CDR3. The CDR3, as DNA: TGTGCCAGTAGGCCTGCGGGGGGGCGGACAGATACGCAGTATTTT. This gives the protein CASRPAGGRTDTQYF.

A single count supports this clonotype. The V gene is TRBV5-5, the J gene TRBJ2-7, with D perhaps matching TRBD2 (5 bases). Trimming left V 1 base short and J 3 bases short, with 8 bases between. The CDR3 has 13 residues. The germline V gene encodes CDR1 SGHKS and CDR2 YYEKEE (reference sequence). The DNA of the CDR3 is TGTGCCAGCAGCTTGTCGAGGGTCTACGAGCAGTACTTC. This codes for CASSLSRVYEQYF.

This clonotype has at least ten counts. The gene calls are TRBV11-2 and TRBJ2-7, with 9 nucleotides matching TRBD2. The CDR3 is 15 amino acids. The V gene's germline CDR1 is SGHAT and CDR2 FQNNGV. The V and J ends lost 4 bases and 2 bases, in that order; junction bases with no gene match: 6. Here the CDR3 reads CASSSVKRGAYEQYF. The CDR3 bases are TGTGCCAGCAGCTCGGTGAAGCGGGGGGCCTACGAGCAGTACTTC.

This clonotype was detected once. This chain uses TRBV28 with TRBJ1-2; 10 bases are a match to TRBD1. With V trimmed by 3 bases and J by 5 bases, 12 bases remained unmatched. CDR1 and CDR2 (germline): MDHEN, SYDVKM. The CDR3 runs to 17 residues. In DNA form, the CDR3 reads TGTGCCAGCAGTTTTCCCCGGACAGGGGGAGTTCGGTATGGCTACACCTTC. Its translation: CASSFPRTGGVRYGYTF.

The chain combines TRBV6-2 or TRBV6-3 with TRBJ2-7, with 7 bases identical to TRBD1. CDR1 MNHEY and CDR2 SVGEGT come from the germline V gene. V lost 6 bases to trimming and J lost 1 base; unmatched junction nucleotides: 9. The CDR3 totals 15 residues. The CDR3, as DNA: TGTGCCAGCAGACCCGGACAGGACCCTTCCTACGAGCAGTACTTC. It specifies CASRPGQDPSYEQYF.

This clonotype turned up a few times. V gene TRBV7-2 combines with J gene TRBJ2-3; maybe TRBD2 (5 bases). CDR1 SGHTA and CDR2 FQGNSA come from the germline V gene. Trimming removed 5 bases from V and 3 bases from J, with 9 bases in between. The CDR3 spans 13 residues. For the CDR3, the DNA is TGTGCCAGCAGCGGGCGGAGGACAGATACGCAGTATTTT. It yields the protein CASSGRRTDTQYF.

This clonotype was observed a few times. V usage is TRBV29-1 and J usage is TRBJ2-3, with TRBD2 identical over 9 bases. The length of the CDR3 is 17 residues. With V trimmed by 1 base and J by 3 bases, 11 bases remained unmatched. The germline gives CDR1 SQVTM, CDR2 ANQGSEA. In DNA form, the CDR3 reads TGCAGCGTTGAAGCAATCGGGCGGGGGGGCCGGACAGATACGCAGTATTTT. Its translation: CSVEAIGRGGRTDTQYF.

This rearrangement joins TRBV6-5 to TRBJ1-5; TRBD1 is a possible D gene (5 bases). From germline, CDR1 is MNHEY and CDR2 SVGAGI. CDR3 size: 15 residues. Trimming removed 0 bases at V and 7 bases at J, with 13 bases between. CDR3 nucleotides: TGTGCCAGCAGTTACTCGTTTACAGGAAACCAGCCCCAGCATTTT. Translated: CASSYSFTGNQPQHF.

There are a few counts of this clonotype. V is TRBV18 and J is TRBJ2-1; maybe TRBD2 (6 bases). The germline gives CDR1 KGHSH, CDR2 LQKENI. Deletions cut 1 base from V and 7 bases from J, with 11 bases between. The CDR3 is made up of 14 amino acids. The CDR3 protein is CASSPQPRGNEQFF. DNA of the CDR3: TGTGCCAGCTCACCACAACCCCGGGGGAATGAGCAGTTCTTC.

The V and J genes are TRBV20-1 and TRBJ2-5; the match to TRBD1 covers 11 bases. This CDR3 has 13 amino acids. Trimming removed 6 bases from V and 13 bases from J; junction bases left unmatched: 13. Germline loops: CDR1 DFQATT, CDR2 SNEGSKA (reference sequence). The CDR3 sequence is CSAGGQGARGAYF. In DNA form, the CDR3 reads TGCAGTGCCGGCGGACAGGGGGCGCGGGGGGCGTACTTC.

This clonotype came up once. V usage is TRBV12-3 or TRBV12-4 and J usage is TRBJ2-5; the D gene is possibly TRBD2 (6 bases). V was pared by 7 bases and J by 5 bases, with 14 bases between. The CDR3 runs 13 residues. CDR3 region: CASTLGAGETQYF. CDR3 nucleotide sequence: TGTGCCAGCACCCTAGGGGCGGGGGAGACCCAGTACTTC.

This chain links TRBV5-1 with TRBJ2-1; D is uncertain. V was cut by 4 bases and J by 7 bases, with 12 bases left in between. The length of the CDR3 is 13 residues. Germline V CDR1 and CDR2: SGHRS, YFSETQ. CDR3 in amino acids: CASSPAPGNEQFF. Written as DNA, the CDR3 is TGCGCCAGCAGCCCCGCGCCCGGAAATGAGCAGTTCTTC.

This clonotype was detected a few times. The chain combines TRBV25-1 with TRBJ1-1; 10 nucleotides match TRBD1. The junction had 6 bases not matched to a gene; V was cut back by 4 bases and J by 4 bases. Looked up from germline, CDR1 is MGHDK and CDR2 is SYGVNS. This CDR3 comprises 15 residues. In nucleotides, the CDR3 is TGTGCCAGCAGTGCCTCGGGACAGGGGCCCACTGAAGCTTTCTTT. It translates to CASSASGQGPTEAFF.

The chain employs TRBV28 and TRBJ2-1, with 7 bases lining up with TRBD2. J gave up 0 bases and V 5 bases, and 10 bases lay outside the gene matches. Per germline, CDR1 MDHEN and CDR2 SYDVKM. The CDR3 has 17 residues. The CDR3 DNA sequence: TGTGCCAGCAGTCCACCAGGAGCTAGCGGCTCCTACAATGAGCAGTTCTTC. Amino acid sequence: CASSPPGASGSYNEQFF.

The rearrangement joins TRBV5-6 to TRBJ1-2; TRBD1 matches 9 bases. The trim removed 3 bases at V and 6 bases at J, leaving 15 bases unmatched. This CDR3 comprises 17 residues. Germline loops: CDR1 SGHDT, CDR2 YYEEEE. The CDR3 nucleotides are TGTGCCAGCAGCTCCCTCGGCGGACAGGGGTTTAGGAATGGCTACACCTTC. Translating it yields CASSSLGGQGFRNGYTF.